This T cell receptor beta chain originates from a study of identical twins. Study observations and caveats: There was an excess of low generation probability in the out-of-frame alpha sequences that twins shared. Fewer insertions were carried by abundant cord blood beta clonotypes, but none was seen in memory repertoires.

The germline V gene has CDR1 MDHEN and CDR2 SYDVKM. CDR3 length equals 16 residues. Deletions cut 1 base from V and 4 bases from J, with 16 bases between. In its sample, this clonotype was seen a few times. Its antigen is not known. Everyone who donated was a healthy Caucasian. Through template switching, a universal primer site was introduced, and the cDNA contained unique molecular identifiers. From the 5' RACE reads, TCRdb called clonotypes with MiXCR, one entry per CDR3 protein. This sample has 350,000 or so distinct CDR3 sequences, with roughly 12% found just once. The data also belong to a second study, concerning yellow fever vaccine responses in identical twins.

The material sequenced was CD8+ T cells sorted from blood. This TCR was recovered from a woman between 18 and 30 years old in good health. V usage is TRBV28 and J usage is TRBJ2-5; D gene unclear. Here the CDR3 reads CASSLSYARLAETQYF. As DNA, the CDR3 is TGTGCCAGCAGTTTATCTTACGCCCGACTTGCAGAGACCCAGTACTTC.